The source of this TCR beta chain is a study of cytomegalovirus exposure and HLA in healthy donors. General study points: A later analysis reportedly found fewer N-insertions in an Asian-associated ancestry cluster than the roughly 680-donor mean. Analyzed later, association rates of TCRs varied across HLA loci, with DRB1 most and HLA-C fewest. Most TCR beta V segments were productive about 87% or about 30% of the time in an earlier analysis.

Per the germline V gene, CDR1 is LNHDA and CDR2 is SQIVND (reference sequence). The length of the CDR3 is 15 residues. V was cut by 3 bases and J by 0 bases, with 10 bases left in between. When sampled, the donors appeared nominally healthy, though they likely had unrecorded immune exposures. PCR amplification relied on 60 Vbeta primers (plus 13 Jbeta primers). Profiling relied on immunoSEQ multiplex PCR, and the TCRdb table lists in-frame clones only, not all of them. This table holds tens of thousands of clones. Details on this clone: The antigen is undetermined.

The receptor comes from a man aged 35-49 years in good health and CMV-seronegative. The V gene is TRBV19, the J gene TRBJ2-3; tentatively, D is TRBD1 (6 bases). Sequences were obtained from PBMCs. The DNA for the CDR3 is TGTGCCAGTAGTATCGGACAGACTAGCACAGATACGCAGTATTTT. Translating gives CASSIGQTSTDTQYF.